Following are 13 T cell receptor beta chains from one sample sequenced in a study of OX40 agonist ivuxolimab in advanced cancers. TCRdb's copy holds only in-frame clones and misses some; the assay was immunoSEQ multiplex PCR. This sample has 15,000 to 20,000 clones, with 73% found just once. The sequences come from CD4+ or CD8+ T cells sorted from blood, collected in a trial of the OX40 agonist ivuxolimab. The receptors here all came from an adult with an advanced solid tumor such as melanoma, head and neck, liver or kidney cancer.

The CDR3: CASSVGTGRRAFF. CDR3 nucleotides: TGTGCCAGCAGCGTAGGGACAGGGAGACGAGCTTTCTTT. The chain uses TRBV5-4 and TRBJ1-1; 9 nucleotides agree with TRBD1. The CDR3 has 13 residues. Per germline, CDR1 SGHNT and CDR2 YYREEE (reference sequence). The V and J ends lost 4 bases and 10 bases, in that order; junction bases with no gene match: 8. The complete variable domain, with remaining parts taken from reference TRBV5-4 and TRBJ1-1, reads ETGVTQSPTHLIKTRGQQVTLRCSSQSGHNTVSWYQQALGQGPQFIFQYYREEENGRGNFPPRFSGLQFPNYSSELNVNALELDDSALYLCASSVGTGRRAFFGQGTRLTVV.

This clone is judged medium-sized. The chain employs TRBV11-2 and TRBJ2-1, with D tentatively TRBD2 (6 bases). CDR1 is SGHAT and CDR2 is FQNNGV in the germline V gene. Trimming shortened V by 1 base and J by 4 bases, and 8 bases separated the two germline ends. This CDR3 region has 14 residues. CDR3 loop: CASSLGAGYNEQFF. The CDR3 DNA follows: TGTGCCAGCAGCTTAGGAGCGGGTTACAATGAGCAGTTCTTC.

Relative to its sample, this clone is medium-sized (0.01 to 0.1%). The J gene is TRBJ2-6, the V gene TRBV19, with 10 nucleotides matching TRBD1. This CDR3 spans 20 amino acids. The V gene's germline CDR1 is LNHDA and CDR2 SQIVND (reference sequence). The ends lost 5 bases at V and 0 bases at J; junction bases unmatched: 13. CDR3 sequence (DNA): TGTGCCAGTAGTGCACAGACAGGGGGCTCCCTTGGCTCTGGGGCCAACGTCCTGACTTTC. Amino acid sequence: CASSAQTGGSLGSGANVLTF.

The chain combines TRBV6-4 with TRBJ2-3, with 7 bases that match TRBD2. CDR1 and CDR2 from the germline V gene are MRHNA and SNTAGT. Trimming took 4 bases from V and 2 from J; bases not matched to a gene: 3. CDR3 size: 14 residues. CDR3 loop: CASSVGLVTDTQYF. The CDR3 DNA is TGTGCCAGCAGTGTCGGACTAGTCACAGATACGCAGTATTTT.

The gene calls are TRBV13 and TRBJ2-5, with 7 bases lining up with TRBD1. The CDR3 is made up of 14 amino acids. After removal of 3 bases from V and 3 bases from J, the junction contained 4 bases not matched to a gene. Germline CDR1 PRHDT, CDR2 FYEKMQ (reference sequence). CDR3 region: CASSFTGAEETQYF. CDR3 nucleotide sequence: TGTGCCAGCAGCTTTACAGGGGCGGAAGAGACCCAGTACTTC.

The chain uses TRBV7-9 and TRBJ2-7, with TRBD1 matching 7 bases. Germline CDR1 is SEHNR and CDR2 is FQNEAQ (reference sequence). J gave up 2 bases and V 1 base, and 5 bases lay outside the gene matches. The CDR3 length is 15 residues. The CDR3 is CASSLVGTATYEQYF. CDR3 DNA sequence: TGTGCCAGCAGCTTAGTTGGGACAGCTACCTACGAGCAGTACTTC.

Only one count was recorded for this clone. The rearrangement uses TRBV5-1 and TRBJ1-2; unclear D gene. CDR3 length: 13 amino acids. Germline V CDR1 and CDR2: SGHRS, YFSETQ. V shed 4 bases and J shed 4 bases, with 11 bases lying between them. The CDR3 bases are TGCGCCAGCAGCCCCGACATATCCTATGGCTACACCTTC. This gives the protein CASSPDISYGYTF.

The DNA for the CDR3 is TGTGCCAGCAGCTGGGACCCCGACAATGAGCAGTTCTTC. It yields the protein CASSWDPDNEQFF. The chain carries TRBV14 and TRBJ2-1, with D perhaps assigned TRBD1 or TRBD2 (5 bases each). The CDR3 is 13 amino acids. CDR1 and CDR2 (germline): SGHDN, FVKESK. Trimming pared 5 bases from V and 5 bases from J, leaving 10 bases between.

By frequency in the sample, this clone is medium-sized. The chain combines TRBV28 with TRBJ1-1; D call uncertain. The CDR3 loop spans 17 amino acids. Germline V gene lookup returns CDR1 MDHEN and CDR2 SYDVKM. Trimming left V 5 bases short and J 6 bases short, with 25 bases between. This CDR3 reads CASSPNAWGRVFSEAFF. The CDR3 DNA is TGTGCCAGCAGTCCCAACGCGTGGGGTAGGGTTTTTTCTGAAGCTTTCTTT.

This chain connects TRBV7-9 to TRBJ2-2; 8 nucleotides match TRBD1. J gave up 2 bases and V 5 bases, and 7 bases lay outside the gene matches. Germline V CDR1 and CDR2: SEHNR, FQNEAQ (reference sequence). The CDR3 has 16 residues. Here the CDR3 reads CASSHGQGGNTGELFF. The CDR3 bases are TGTGCCAGCAGCCATGGACAGGGTGGCAACACCGGGGAGCTGTTTTTT.

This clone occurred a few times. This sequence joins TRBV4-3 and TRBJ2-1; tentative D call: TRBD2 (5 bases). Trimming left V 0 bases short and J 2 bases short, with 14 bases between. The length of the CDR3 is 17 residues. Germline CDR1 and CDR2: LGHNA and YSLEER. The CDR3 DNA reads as TGCGCCAGCAGCCAAGATGGCGAGGGAGAAGCCTACAATGAGCAGTTCTTC. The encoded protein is CASSQDGEGEAYNEQFF.

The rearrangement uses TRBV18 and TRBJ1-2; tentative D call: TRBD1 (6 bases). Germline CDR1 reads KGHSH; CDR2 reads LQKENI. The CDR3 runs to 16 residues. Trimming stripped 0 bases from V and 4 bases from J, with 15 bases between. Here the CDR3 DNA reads TGTGCCAGCTCACCACCGGGGGGGGCAGGGGCCTATGGCTACACCTTC. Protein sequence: CASSPPGGAGAYGYTF.

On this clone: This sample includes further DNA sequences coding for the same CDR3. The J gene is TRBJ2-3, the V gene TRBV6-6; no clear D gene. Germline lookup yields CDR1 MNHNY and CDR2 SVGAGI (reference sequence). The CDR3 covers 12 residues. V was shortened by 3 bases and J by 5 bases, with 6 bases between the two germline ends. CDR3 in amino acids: CASSYTGDTQYF. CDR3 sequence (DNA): TGTGCCAGCAGTTATACGGGAGATACGCAGTATTTT.